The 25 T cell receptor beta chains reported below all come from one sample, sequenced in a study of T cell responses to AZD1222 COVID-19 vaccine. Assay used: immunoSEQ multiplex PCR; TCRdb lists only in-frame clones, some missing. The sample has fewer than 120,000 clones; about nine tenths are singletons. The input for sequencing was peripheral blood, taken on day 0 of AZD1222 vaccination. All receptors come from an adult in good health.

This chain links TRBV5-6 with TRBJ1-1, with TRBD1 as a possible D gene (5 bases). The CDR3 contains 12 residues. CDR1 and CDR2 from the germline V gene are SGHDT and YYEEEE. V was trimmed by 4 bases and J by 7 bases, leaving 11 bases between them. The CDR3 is CASSRGRLEAFF. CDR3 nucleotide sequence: TGTGCCAGCAGCCGGGGACGGCTTGAAGCTTTCTTT.

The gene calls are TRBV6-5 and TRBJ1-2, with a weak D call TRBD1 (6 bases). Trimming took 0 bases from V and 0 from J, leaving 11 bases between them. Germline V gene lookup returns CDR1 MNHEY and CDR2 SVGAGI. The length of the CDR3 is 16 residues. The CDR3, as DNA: TGTGCCAGCAGTTACTCCGGGACAAGGGCTAACTATGGCTACACCTTC. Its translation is CASSYSGTRANYGYTF.

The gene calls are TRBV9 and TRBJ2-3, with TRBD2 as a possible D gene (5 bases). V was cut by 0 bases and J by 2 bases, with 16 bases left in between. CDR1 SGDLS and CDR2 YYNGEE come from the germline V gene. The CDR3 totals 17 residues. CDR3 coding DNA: TGTGCCAGCAGCGTAGGTAGAGGGAGCGCAATCACAGATACGCAGTATTTT. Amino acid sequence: CASSVGRGSAITDTQYF.

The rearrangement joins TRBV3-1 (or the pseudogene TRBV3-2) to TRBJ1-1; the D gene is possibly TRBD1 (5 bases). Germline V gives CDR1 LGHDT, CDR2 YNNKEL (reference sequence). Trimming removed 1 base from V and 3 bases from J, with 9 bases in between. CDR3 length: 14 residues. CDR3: CASSQGGRYTEAFF. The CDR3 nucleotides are TGTGCCAGCAGCCAAGGGGGCCGTTACACTGAAGCTTTCTTT.

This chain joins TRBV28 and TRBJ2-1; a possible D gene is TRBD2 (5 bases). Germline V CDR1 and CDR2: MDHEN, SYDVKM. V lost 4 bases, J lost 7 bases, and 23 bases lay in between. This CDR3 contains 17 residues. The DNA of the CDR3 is TGTGCCAGCAGTTCCCCTCCGGGCCTAAACGGGGAGAATGAGCAGTTCTTC. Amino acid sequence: CASSSPPGLNGENEQFF. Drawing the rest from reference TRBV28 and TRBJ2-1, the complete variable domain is DVKVTQSSRYLVKRTGEKVFLECVQDMDHENMFWYRQDPGLGLRLIYFSYDVKMKEKGDIPEGYSVSREKKERFSLILESASTNQTSMYLCASSSPPGLNGENEQFFGPGTRLTVL.

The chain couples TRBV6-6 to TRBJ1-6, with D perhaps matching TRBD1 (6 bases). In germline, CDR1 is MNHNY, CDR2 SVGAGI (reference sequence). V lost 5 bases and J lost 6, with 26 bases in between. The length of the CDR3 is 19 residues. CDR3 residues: CASSPQPLRGGVGNSPLHF. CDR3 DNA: TGTGCCAGCAGTCCCCAACCGCTAAGGGGGGGAGTGGGTAATTCACCCCTCCACTTT.

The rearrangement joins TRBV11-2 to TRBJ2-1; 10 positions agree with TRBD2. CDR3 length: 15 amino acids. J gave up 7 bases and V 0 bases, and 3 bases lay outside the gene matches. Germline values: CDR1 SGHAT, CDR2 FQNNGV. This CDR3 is CASSLEPSGSNEQFF. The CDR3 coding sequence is TGTGCCAGCAGCTTAGAACCTAGCGGGAGTAATGAGCAGTTCTTC.

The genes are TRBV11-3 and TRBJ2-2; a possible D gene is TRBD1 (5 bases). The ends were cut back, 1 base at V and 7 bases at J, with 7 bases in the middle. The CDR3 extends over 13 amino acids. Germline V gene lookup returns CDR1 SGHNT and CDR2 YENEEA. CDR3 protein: CASSLGTNGELFF. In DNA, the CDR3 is TGTGCCAGCAGCTTAGGGACAAACGGGGAGCTGTTTTTT.

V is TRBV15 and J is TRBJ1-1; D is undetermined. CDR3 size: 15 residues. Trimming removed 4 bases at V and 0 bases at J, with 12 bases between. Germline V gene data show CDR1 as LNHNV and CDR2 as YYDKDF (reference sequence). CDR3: CATSKAKGMNTEAFF. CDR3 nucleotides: TGTGCCACCAGCAAAGCGAAGGGAATGAACACTGAAGCTTTCTTT.

CDR3 amino acids: CAWSRGAGVAYEQYF. The CDR3, as DNA: TGTGCCTGGAGTCGAGGAGCGGGAGTGGCGTACGAGCAGTACTTC. V and J are TRBV30 and TRBJ2-7; TRBD2 agrees at 8 bases. CDR3 length: 15 residues. V shed 2 bases and J 4 bases; nucleotides not matched to a gene: 10. CDR1 is GTSNPN and CDR2 is SVGIG in the germline V gene (reference sequence). The full variable domain, its missing parts supplied by reference TRBV30 and TRBJ2-7, is SQTIHQWPATLVQPVGSPLSLECTVEGTSNPNLYWYRQAAGRGLQLLFYSVGIGQISSEVPQNLSASRPQDRQFILSSKKLLLSDSGFYLCAWSRGAGVAYEQYFGPGTRLTVT.

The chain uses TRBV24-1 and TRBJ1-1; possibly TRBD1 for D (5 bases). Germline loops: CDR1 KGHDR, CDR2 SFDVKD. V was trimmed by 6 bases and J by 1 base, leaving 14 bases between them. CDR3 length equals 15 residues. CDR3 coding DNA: TGTGCCACCAGTCGTGGAGGGGCGGCGAACACTGAAGCTTTCTTT. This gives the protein CATSRGGAANTEAFF.

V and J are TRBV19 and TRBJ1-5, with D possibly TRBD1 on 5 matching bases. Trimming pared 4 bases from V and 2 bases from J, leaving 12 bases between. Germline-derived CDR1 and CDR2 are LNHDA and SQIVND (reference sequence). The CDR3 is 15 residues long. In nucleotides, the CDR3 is TGTGCCAGTAGTACCCTGGACACGGGCAATCAGCCCCAGCATTTT. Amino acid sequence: CASSTLDTGNQPQHF.

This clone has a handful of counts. The CDR3 DNA sequence: TGCGCCAGCAGCCAAGAGGGGACGGTGAACACTGAAGCTTTCTTT. It yields the protein CASSQEGTVNTEAFF. The chain carries TRBV4-1 and TRBJ1-1; D is perhaps TRBD1 (5 bases). The CDR3 contains 15 residues. The germline gives CDR1 MGHRA, CDR2 YSYEKL. The V end lost 0 bases, the J end lost 0 bases, and 8 bases lay between the germline ends.

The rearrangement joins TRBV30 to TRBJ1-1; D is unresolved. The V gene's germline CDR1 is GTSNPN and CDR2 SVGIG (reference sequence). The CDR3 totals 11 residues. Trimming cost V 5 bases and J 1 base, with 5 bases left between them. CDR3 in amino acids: CAWWKNTEAFF. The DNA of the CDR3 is TGTGCCTGGTGGAAGAACACTGAAGCTTTCTTT.

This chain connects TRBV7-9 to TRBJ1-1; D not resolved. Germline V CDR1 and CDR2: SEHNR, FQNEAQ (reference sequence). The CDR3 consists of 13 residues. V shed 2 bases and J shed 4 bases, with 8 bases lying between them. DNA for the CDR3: TGTGCCAGCAGCTTAAGTGTTAGCACTGAAGCTTTCTTT. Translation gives CASSLSVSTEAFF.

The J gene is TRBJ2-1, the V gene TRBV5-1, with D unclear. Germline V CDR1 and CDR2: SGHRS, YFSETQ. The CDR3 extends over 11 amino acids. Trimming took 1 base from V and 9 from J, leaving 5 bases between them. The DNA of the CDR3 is TGCGCCAGCAGCTTGAAGGGTGAGCAGTTCTTC. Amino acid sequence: CASSLKGEQFF.

CDR3 sequence: CASSLGRGTDTEAFF. As DNA, the CDR3 is TGTGCCAGCAGCTTGGGTAGAGGGACCGACACTGAAGCTTTCTTT. The rearrangement joins TRBV7-9 to TRBJ1-1, with D possibly TRBD1 on 5 matching bases. V was shortened by 3 bases and J by 3 bases, with 14 bases between the two germline ends. The CDR3 length is 15 residues. Looked up from germline, CDR1 is SEHNR and CDR2 is FQNEAQ (reference sequence).

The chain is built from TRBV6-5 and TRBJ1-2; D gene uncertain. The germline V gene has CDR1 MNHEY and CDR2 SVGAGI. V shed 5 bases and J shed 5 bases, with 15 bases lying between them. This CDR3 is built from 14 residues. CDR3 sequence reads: CASSPNDYRYGYTF. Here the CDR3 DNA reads TGTGCCAGCAGTCCGAACGATTACCGTTATGGCTACACCTTC.

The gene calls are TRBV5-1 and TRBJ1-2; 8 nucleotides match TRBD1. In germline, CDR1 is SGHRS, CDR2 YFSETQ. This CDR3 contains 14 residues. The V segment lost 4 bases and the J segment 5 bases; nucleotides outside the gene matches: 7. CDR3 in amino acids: CASSPGQGVYGYTF. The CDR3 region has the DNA TGCGCCAGCAGCCCCGGACAGGGTGTATATGGCTACACCTTC.

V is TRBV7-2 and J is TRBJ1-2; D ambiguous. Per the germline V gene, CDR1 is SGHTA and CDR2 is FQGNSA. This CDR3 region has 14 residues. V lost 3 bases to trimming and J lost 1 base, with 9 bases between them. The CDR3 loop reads CASSFNSRNYGYTF. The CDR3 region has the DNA TGTGCCAGCAGCTTTAATTCACGTAACTATGGCTACACCTTC.

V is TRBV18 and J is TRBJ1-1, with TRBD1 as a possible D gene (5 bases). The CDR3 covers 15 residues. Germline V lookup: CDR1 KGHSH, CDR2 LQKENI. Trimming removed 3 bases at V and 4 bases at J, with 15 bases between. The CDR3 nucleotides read TGTGCCAGCTCACCCCGTTTACAGGAGGGCACTGAAGCTTTCTTT. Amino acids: CASSPRLQEGTEAFF.

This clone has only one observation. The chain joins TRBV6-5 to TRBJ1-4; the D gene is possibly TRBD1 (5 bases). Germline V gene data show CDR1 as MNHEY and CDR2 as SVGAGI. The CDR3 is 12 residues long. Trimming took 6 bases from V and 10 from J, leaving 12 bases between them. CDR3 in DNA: TGTGCCAGCAGGACAGCTAGCCGAAAACTGTTTTTT. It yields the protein CASRTASRKLFF.

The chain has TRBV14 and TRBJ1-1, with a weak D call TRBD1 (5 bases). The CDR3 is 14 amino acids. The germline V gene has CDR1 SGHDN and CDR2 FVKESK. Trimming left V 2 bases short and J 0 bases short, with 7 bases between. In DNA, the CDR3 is TGTGCCAGCAGCCAAAACAGGTTGAACACTGAAGCTTTCTTT. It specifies CASSQNRLNTEAFF.

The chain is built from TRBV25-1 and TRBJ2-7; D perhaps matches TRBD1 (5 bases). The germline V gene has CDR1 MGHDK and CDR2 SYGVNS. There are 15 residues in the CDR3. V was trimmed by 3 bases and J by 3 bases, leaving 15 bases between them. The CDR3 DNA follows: TGTGCCAGCAGTGATTGGGCCAAAGGGGACTACGAGCAGTACTTC. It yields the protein CASSDWAKGDYEQYF.

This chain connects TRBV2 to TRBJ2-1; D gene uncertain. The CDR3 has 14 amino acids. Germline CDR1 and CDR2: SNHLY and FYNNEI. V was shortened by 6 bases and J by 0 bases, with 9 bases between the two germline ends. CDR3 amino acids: CASRDGRSYNEQFF. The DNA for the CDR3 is TGTGCCAGCAGGGACGGTCGCTCCTACAATGAGCAGTTCTTC. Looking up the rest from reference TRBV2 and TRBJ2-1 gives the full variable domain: EPEVTQTPSHQVTQMGQEVILRCVPISNHLYFYWYRQILGQKVEFLVSFYNNEISEKSEIFDDQFSVERPDGSNFTLKIRSTKLEDSAMYFCASRDGRSYNEQFFGPGTRLTVL.